This T cell receptor (beta chain) was profiled in a study of blood T cell repertoires in COVID-19. Across the study: Spain, Italy and the United States supplied samples that represented acute and convalescent COVID-19.

Authors' processing steps: Amplification with reference gene primers provided the estimates of nucleated cell counts. Using immunoSEQ multiplex PCR, the repertoire was profiled, and TCRdb retains in-frame clones only, with some absent. That table gives V, J and clone size, and the DNA gave D and trimming. The profile shows fewer than 150,000 clones, more than 70% of them singletons. The CDR3 spans 15 residues. The V gene lost 4 bases and the J gene lost 3 bases, with 13 bases spanning the gap. CDR1 is SGHNT, CDR2 YYREEE, per germline (reference sequence). Sequences were obtained from peripheral blood. This clonotype originated in a human donor in a cohort sampled during active COVID-19. This chain uses TRBV5-4 with TRBJ1-4; D call uncertain. The CDR3 sequence is CASSPEAGPNEKLFF. CDR3 nucleotides: TGTGCCAGCAGCCCGGAGGCAGGACCTAATGAAAAACTGTTTTTT.